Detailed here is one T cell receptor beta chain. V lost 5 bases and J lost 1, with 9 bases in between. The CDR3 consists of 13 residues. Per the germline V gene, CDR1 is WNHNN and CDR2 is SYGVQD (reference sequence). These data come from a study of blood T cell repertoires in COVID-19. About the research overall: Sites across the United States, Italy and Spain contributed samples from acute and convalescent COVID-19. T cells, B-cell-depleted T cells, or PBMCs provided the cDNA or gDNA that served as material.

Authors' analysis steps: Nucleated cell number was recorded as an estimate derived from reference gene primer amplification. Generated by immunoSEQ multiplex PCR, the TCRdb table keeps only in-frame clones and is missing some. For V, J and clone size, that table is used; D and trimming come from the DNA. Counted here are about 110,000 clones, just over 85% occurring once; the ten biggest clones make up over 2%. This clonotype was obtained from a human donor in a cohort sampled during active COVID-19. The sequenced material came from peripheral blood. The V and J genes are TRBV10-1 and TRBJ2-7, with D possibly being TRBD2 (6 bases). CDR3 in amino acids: CASSWTTSYEQYF. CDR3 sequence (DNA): TGCGCCAGCAGTTGGACTACTTCCTACGAGCAGTACTTC.